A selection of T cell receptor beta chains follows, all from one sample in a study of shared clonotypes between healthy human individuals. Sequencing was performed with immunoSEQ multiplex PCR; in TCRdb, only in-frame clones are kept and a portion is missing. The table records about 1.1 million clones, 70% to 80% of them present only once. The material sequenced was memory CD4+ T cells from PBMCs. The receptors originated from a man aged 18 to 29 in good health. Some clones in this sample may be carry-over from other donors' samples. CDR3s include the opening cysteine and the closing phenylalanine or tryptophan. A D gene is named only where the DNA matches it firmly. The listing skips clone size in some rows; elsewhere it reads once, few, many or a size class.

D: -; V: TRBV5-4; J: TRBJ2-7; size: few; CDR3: CASTDSYEQYF; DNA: TGTGCCAGCACCGACTCCTACGAGCAGTACTTC
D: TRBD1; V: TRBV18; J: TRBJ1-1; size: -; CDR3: CASSPGQATEAFF; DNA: TGTGCCAGCTCCCCAGGACAGGCCACTGAAGCTTTCTTT
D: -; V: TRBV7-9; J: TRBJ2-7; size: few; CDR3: CASSLAGWEWDEQYF; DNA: TGTGCCAGCAGCTTAGCGGGGTGGGAATGGGACGAGCAGTACTTC
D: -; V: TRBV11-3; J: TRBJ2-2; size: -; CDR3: CASSPHTIGELFF; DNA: TGTGCCAGCAGCCCTCATACAATAGGGGAGCTGTTTTTT
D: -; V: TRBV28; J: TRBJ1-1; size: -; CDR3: CASSLSWSDTEAFF; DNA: TGTGCCAGCAGTTTATCTTGGTCCGACACTGAAGCTTTCTTT
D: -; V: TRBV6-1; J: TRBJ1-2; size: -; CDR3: CASSEGFEYYGYTF; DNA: TGTGCCAGCAGCGAGGGTTTCGAATACTATGGCTACACCTTC
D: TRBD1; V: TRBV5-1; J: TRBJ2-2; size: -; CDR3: CASSVVAGQGAAGELFF; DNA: TGCGCCAGCAGCGTGGTGGCGGGACAGGGGGCGGCCGGGGAGCTGTTTTTT
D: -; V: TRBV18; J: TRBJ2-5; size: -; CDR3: CASSPKASQETQYF; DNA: TGTGCCAGCTCACCAAAGGCATCCCAAGAGACCCAGTACTTC
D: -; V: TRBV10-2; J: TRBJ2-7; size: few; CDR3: CASSEVGPYEQYF; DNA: TGCGCCAGCAGTGAAGTGGGCCCCTACGAGCAGTACTTC
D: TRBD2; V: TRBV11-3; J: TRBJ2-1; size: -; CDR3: CASSLGSGGPYNEQFF; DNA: TGTGCCAGCAGCTTGGGTAGCGGGGGCCCCTACAATGAGCAGTTCTTC
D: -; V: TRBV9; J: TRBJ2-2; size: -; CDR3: CASSLMGSPNTGELFF; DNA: TGTGCCAGCTCTCTCATGGGCAGCCCGAACACCGGGGAGCTGTTTTTT
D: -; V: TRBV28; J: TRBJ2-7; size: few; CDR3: CASTSGSYEQYF; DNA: TGTGCCAGCACCTCGGGGTCCTACGAGCAGTACTTC
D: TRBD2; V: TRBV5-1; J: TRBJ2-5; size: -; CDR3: CASSFGLAGSQETQYF; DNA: TGCGCCAGCAGCTTCGGACTAGCGGGGTCCCAAGAGACCCAGTACTTC
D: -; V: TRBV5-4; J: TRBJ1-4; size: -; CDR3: CASSPQGPTTNEKLFF; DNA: TGTGCCAGCAGCCCACAAGGGCCTACAACTAATGAAAAACTGTTTTTT
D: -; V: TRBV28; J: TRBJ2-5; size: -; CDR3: CASSLAGNGGQETQYF; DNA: TGTGCCAGCAGTTTGGCGGGTAACGGGGGACAAGAGACCCAGTACTTC
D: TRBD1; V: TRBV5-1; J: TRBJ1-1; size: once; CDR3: CASSLIPGQGAEAFF; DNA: TGCGCCAGCAGCTTGATTCCGGGACAGGGGGCCGAAGCTTTCTTT